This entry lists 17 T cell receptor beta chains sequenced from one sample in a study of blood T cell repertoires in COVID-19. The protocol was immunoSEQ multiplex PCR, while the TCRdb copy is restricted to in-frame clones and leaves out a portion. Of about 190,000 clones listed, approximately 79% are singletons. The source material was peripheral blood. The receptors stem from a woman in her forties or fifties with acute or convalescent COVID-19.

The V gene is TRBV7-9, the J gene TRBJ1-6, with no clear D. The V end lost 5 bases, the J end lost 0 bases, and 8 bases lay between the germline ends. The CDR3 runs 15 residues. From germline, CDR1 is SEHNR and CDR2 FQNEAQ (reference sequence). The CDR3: CASSLESSYNSPLHF. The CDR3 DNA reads TGTGCCAGCAGCCTAGAGAGCTCCTATAATTCACCCCTCCACTTT. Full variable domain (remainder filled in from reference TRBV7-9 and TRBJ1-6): DTGVSQNPRHKITKRGQNVTFRCDPISEHNRLYWYRQTLGQGPEFLTYFQNEAQLEKSRLLSDRFSAERPKGSFSTLEIQRTEQGDSAMYLCASSLESSYNSPLHFGNGTRLTVT.

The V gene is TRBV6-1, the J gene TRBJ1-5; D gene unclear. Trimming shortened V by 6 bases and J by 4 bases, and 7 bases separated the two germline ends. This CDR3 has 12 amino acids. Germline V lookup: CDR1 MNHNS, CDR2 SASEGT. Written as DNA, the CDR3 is TGTGCCAGCAGCTCCGTTAATCAGCCCCAGCATTTT. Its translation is CASSSVNQPQHF.

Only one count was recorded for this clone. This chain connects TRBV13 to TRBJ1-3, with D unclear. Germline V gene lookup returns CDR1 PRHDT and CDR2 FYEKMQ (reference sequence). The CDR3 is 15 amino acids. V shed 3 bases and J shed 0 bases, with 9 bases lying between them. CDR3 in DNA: TGTGCCAGCAGCTTGGGCCACATCTCTGGAAACACCATATATTTT. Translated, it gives CASSLGHISGNTIYF. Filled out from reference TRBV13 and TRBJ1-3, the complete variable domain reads AAGVIQSPRHLIKEKRETATLKCYPIPRHDTVYWYQQGPGQDPQFLISFYEKMQSDKGSIPDRFSAQQFSDYHSELNMSSLELGDSALYFCASSLGHISGNTIYFGEGSWLTVV.

CDR3 residues: CASSIDRRESPLHF. The CDR3 DNA follows: TGTGCCAGTAGTATTGACAGAAGAGAGTCACCCCTCCACTTT. The genes are TRBV19 and TRBJ1-6; D is possibly TRBD1 (5 bases). V was clipped by 3 bases and J by 10 bases, with 13 bases between them. The CDR3 is made up of 14 amino acids. Germline V gene sequence: CDR1 LNHDA, CDR2 SQIVND (reference sequence).

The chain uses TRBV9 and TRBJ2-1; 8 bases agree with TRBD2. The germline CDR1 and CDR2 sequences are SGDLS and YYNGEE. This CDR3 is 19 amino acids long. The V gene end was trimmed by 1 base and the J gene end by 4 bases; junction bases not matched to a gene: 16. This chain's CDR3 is CASSVRGTTSGRQYNEQFF. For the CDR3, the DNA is TGTGCCAGCAGCGTAAGAGGGACTACCAGCGGGAGACAATACAATGAGCAGTTCTTC.

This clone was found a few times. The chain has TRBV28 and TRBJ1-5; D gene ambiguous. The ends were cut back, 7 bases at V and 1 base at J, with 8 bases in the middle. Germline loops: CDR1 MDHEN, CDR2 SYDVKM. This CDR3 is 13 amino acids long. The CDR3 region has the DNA TGTGCCAGCACCTCGACAAGCAATCAGCCCCAGCATTTT. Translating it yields CASTSTSNQPQHF.

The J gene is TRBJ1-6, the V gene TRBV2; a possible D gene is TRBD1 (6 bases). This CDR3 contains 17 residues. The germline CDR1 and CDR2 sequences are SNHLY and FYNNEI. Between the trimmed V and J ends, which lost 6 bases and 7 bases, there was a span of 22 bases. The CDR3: CASSPMAGGGGNSPLHF. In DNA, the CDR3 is TGTGCCAGCAGCCCTATGGCGGGGGGCGGCGGCAATTCACCCCTCCACTTT.

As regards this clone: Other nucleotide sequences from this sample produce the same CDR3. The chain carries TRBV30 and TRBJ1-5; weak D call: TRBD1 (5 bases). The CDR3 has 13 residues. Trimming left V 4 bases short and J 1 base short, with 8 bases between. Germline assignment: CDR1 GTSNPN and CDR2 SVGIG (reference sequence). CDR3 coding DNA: TGTGCCTGGAACCGGGGGAGCAATCAGCCCCAGCATTTT. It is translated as CAWNRGSNQPQHF.

The DNA for the CDR3 is TGTGCCAGCAGCCAAGAGCGGCGCACAGATACGCAGTATTTT. It codes for CASSQERRTDTQYF. The chain links TRBV7-2 to TRBJ2-3; possible D gene TRBD2, 5 bases. In germline, CDR1 is SGHTA, CDR2 FQGNSA. V lost 5 bases to trimming and J lost 1 base, with 10 bases between them. This CDR3 is 14 amino acids long.

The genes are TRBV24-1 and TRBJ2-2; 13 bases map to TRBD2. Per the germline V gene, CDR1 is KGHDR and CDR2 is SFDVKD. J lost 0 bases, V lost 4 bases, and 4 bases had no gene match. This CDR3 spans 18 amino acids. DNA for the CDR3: TGTGCCACCAGTGACGGACTAGCGGGGGTTACGAACACCGGGGAGCTGTTTTTT. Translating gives CATSDGLAGVTNTGELFF.

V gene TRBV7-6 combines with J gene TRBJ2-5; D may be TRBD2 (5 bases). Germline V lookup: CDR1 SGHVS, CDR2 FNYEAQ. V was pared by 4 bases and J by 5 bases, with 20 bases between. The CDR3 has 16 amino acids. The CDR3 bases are TGTGCCAGCAGCTCACCGGACGGCTGGAGAGGGGAGACCCAGTACTTC. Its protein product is CASSSPDGWRGETQYF.

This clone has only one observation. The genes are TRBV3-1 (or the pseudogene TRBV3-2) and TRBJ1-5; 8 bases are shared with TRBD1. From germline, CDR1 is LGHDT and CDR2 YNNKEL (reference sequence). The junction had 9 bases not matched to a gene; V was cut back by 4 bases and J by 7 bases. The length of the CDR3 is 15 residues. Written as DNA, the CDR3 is TGTGCCAGCAGCCGAGGTGGACAGGGTAGACAGCCCCAGCATTTT. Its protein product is CASSRGGQGRQPQHF.

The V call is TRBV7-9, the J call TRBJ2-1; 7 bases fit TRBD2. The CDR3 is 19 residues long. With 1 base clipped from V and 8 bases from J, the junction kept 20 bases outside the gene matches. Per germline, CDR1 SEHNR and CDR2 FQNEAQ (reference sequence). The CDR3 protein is CASSLVSRAAGVLSDEQFF. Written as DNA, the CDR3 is TGTGCCAGCAGCTTAGTGTCCCGCGCGGCGGGAGTGCTGAGCGATGAGCAGTTCTTC.

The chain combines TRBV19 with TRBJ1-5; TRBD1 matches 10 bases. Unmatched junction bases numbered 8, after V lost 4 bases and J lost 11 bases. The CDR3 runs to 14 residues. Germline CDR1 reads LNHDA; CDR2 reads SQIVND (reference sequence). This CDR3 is CASSSGTGVKTQHF. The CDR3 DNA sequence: TGTGCCAGTAGTAGTGGGACAGGGGTTAAGACCCAGCATTTT.

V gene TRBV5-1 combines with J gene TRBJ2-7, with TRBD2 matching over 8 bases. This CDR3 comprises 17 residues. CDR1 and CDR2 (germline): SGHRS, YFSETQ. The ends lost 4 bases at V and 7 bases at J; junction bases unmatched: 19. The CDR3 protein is CASSPGTWASGQEEQYF. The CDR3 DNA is TGCGCCAGCAGCCCGGGTACCTGGGCTAGCGGGCAGGAAGAGCAGTACTTC.

The CDR3 DNA reads as TGTGCCAGCAGCTTCGAGGGAAACACTGAAGCTTTCTTT. Translating it yields CASSFEGNTEAFF. V is TRBV7-9 and J is TRBJ1-1; D is undetermined. Germline V gene sequence: CDR1 SEHNR, CDR2 FQNEAQ (reference sequence). V was shortened by 3 bases and J by 2 bases, with 7 bases between the two germline ends. The CDR3 covers 13 residues.

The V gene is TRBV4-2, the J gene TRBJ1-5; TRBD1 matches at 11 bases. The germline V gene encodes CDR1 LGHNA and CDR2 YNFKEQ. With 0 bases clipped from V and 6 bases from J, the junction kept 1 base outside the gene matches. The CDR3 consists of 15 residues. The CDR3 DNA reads TGTGCCAGCAGCCAAGATGGGACAGGGGGTCAGCCCCAGCATTTT. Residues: CASSQDGTGGQPQHF.